This T cell receptor (beta chain) emerged from a study of identifying expanded T cells in peripheral blood. Findings and limits, study-wide: Approximately 2-week clone count variance significantly increased as total template count grew. Technical replicates showed around 1.1 changed clones; roughly two weeks around 15; four weeks 19.

Only in-frame clones appear in the TCRdb table, and some are missing; sequencing was by immunoSEQ multiplex PCR. The repertoire holds around 81,000 clones, with about 88% as singletons. Comment on this clone: Its antigen is as yet unknown.

The trim removed 3 bases at V and 5 bases at J, leaving 7 bases unmatched. CDR1 is GTSNPN and CDR2 is SVGIG in the germline V gene (reference sequence). The CDR3 totals 14 residues. The TCR comes from a person aged 18 to 70 in good health. The chain employs TRBV30 and TRBJ1-1; 9 positions match TRBD1. The sequenced material came from blood. The CDR3 loop is CAWRTGQGPTEAFF. The CDR3 nucleotides are TGTGCCTGGAGGACTGGACAGGGGCCTACTGAAGCTTTCTTT.